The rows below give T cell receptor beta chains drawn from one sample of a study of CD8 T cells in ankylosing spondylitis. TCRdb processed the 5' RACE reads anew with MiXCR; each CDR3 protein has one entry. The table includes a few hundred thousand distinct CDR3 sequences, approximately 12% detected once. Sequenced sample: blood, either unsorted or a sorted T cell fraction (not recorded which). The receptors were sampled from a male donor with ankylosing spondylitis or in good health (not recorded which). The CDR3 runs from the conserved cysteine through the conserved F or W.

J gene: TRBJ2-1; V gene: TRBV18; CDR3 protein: CASSTTTTLSEQFF
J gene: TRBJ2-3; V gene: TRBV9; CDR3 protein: CASSVAAGSTDTQYF
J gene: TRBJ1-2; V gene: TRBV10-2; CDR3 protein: CASGGGEARGYTF
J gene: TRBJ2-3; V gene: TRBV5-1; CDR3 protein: CASYSGRRTDTQYF
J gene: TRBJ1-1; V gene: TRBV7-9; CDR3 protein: CASSLQGSVNTEAFF
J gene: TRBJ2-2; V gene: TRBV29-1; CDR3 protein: CSVRDRVTGELFF
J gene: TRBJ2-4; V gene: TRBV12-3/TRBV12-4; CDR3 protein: CASRSRGGIQYF
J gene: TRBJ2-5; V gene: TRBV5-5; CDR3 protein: CASSLSTEETQYF
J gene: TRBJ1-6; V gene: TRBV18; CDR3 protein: CASLPVGQDNSPLHF
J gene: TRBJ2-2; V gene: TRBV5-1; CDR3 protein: CASSLKPNTNTGELFF
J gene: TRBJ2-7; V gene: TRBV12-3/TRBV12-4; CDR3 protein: CASSGWYEQYF
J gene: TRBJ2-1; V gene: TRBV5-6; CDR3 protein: CASSVPGTLANEQFF
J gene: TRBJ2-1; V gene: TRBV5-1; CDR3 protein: CASSLANSGISSSYNEQFF
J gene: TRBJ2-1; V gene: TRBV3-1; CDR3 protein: CASSQDGAGASKEQFF
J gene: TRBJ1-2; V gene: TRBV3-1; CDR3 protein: CASSQVAGARSGYTF
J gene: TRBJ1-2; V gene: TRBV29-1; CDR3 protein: CSVNDRTWSYTF
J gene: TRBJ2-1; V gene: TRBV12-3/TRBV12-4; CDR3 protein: CASSLVRDEQFF
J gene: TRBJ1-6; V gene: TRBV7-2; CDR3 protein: CASSQQNYNSPLHF
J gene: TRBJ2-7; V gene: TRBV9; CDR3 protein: CASTTGTQSYEQYF
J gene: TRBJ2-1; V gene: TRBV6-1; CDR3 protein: CASKPGQGLNEQFF
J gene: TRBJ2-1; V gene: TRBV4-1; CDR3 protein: CASSQVIGGGSYNEQFF
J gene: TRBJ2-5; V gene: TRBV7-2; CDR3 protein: CASSRLAGVWETQYF
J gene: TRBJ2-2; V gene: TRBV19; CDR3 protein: CASRDGGSGTGELFF
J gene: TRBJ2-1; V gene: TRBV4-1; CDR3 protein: CASSQRQGDDLGEQFF
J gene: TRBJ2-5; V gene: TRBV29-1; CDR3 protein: CSERDSGETQYF
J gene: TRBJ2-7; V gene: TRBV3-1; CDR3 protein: CASSQFDRPYEQYF
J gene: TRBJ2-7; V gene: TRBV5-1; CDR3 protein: CASSEDRAYEQYF
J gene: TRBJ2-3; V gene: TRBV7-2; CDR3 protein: CASRNTYTDTQYF
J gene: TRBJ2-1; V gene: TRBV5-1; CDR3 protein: CASSLMGTSGNLTLEQFF
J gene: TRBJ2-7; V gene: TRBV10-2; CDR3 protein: CASSESGTSNYEQYF
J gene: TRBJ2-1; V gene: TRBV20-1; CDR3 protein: CSAELPIFNEQFF
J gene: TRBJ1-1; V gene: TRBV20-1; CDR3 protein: CSARQGGGETEAFF
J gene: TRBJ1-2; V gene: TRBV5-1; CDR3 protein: CASSLQGDRGYTF
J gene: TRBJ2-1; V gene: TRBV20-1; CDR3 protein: CSARGDHEQFF
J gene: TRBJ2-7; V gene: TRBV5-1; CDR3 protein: CASSAGLAGESEQYF
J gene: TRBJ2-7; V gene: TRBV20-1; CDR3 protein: CSAGRIGFGGEQYF
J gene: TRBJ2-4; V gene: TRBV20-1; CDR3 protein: CSARPDSRAENIQYF
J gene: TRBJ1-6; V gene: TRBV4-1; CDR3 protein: CASSHPRIPITAGASPLHF
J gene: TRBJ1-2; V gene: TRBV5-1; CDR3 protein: CASSVGQLNYGYTF
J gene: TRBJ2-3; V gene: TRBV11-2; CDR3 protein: CASSFSGQGTDTQYF
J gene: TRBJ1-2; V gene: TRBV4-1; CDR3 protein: CASSQGQGANYGYTF
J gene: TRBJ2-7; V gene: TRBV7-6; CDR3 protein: CASSYLKTYEQYF
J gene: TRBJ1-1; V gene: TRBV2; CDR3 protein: CATHYSRDRSNTEAFF
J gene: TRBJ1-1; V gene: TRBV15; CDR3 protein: CATNPTTVMNTEAFF
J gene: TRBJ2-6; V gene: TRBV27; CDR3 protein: CASSLQGTSSGANVLTF
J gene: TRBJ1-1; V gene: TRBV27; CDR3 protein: CASSFGRMNTEAFF
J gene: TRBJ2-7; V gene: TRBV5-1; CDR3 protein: CASSFGGASYEQYF
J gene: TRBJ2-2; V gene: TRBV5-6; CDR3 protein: CASGRDGTGELFF